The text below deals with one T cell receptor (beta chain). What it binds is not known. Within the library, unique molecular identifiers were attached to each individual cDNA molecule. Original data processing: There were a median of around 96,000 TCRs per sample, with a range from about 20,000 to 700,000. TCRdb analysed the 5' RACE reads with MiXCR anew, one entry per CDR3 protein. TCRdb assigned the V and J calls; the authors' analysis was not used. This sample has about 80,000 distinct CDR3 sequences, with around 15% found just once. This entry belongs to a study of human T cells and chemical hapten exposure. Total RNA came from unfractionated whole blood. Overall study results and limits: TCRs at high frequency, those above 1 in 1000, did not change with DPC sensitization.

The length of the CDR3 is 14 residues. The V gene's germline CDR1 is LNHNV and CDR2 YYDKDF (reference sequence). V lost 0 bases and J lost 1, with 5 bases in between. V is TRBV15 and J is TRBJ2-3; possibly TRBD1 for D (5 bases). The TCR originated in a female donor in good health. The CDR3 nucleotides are TGTGCCACCAGCAGAGAACAGGGCACAGATACGCAGTATTTT. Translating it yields CATSREQGTDTQYF.